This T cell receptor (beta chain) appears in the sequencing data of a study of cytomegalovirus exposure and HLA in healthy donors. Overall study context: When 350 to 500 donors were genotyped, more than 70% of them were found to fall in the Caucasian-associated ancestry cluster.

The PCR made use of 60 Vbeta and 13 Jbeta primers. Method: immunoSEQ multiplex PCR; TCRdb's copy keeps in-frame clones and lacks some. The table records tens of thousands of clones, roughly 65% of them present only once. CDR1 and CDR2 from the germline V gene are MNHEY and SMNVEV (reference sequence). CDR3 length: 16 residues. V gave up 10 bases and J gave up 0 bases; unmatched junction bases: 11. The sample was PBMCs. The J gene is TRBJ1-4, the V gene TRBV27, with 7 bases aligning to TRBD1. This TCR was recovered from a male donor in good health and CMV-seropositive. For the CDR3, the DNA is TGTGCCACAAGGGGGCCCTGGCTTGCAACTAATGAAAAACTGTTTTTT. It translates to CATRGPWLATNEKLFF.